A selection of T cell receptor beta chains follows, all from one sample in a study of blood T cell repertoires in COVID-19. Measured with immunoSEQ multiplex PCR; TCRdb has only the in-frame clones, and not every one. The sample consists of under 50,000 clones, 85% to 95% of them appearing once. Material: peripheral blood. These TCRs come from a man between 60 and 70 years old with COVID-19, enrolled during active disease. Both conserved end residues are part of each CDR3. D genes are given only for firm matches. Expanded clones are given a class, and other clones once, few, many or no size at all.

d_call	clone_size	v_call	j_call	cdr3_nt	cdr3_aa
.	.	TRBV4-1	TRBJ2-3	TGCGCCAGCAGCCAAGAGGGCTCAAAGACAGATACGCAGTATTTT	CASSQEGSKTDTQYF
TRBD1	.	TRBV27	TRBJ1-2	TGTGCCAGCAGTCCCGGGACAGGCCTGCCTAACTATGGCTACACCTTC	CASSPGTGLPNYGYTF
TRBD2	.	TRBV28	TRBJ2-3	TGTGCCAGCCGGCTAGCGGCTACAGATACGCAGTATTTT	CASRLAATDTQYF
.	.	TRBV11-3	TRBJ2-2	TGTGCCAGCAGCTTAGACCCGGGACTTAACACCGGGGAGCTGTTTTTT	CASSLDPGLNTGELFF
.	.	TRBV7-8	TRBJ1-1	TGTGCCAGCAGCTCCCCGTCGGGGAAGTCGAACACTGAAGCTTTCTTT	CASSSPSGKSNTEAFF
.	.	TRBV18	TRBJ1-6	TGTGCCAGCTCAACGGGACAAGGCCCCGAATCGACCCTCCACTTT	CASSTGQGPESTLHF
TRBD1	few	TRBV19	TRBJ2-7	TGTGCCAGTAGTGAAGTCCATCCGGGACAGTTTTCCGCCTACGAGCAGTACTTC	CASSEVHPGQFSAYEQYF
.	.	TRBV9	TRBJ1-2	TGTGCCAGCAGCGTACGGGACACCTATGGCTACACCTTC	CASSVRDTYGYTF
TRBD2	.	TRBV7-3	TRBJ2-1	TGTGCCAGCAGCTTGGGACTAGCGAGAAACAATGAGCAGTTCTTC	CASSLGLARNNEQFF
.	once	TRBV12-3/TRBV12-4	TRBJ2-7	TGTGCCAGCAGACAGGGCTCCTACGAGCAGTACTTC	CASRQGSYEQYF
.	.	TRBV3-1/TRBV3-2	TRBJ1-4	TGTGCCAGCAGCCAAGGGGCTGAAAAACTGTTTTTT	CASSQGAEKLFF
TRBD2	.	TRBV7-7	TRBJ2-1	TGTGCTAGCAGCTTGTCTAGCGGGAGGGGTTACAATGAGCAGTTCTTC	CASSLSSGRGYNEQFF
.	.	TRBV7-2	TRBJ1-1	TGTGCCAGCAGCCCAGGGGAGGGATGGGACACTGAAGCTTTCTTT	CASSPGEGWDTEAFF
TRBD2	once	TRBV7-3	TRBJ2-3	TGTGCCAGCAGCTTAAATCCCCGGACTAGCGGGGTGAACACAGATACGCAGTATTTT	CASSLNPRTSGVNTDTQYF
TRBD1	.	TRBV4-2	TRBJ1-5	TGTGCCAGCAGCCAGTACTCCGGGACAGATCAGCCCCAGCATTTT	CASSQYSGTDQPQHF
.	.	TRBV11-2	TRBJ1-2	TGTGCCAGCAGCTACCTGGACAGCTTAGAAGGCTACACCTTC	CASSYLDSLEGYTF
.	.	TRBV19	TRBJ2-6	TGTGCCAGTAGTATGGCCTCTGGGGCCAACGTCCTGACTTTC	CASSMASGANVLTF
TRBD1	.	TRBV19	TRBJ2-7	TGTGCCAGTAGACTTGACAGGGGTGGCTCCTACGAGCAGTACTTC	CASRLDRGGSYEQYF
.	.	TRBV5-5	TRBJ1-1	TGTGCCAGCAGCTGGGGGACTAGCACTGAAGCTTTCTTT	CASSWGTSTEAFF
TRBD2	.	TRBV5-4	TRBJ2-2	TGTGCCAGCAGCGCTAGCGGGGAGAACACCGGGGAGCTGTTTTTT	CASSASGENTGELFF
TRBD2	.	TRBV6-2/TRBV6-3	TRBJ2-7	TGTGCCAGCAGTTACCCGGGACTAGCAGGGAATTACGCGTACTTC	CASSYPGLAGNYAYF
.	.	TRBV11-2	TRBJ2-7	TGTGCCAGCAGCTGGACTGGGAGTTACGAGCAGTACTTC	CASSWTGSYEQYF
TRBD1	once	TRBV6-5	TRBJ1-2	TGTGCCAGCAGACCCGACAGGGGGTCCATCTATGGCTACACCTTC	CASRPDRGSIYGYTF
.	.	TRBV9	TRBJ2-7	TGTGCCAGCAGCCCCTCCAGGGGCGGGCCCCTTTTCTACGAGCAGTACTTC	CASSPSRGGPLFYEQYF
TRBD1	.	TRBV19	TRBJ1-3	TGTGCCTCCGGACAGGTCTCTGGAAACACCATATATTTT	CASGQVSGNTIYF
.	.	TRBV6-6	TRBJ2-7	TGTGCCAGCCGTTCGGGAGGGACAGGGTACGAGCAGTACTTC	CASRSGGTGYEQYF
.	.	TRBV19	TRBJ1-2	TGTGCCAGTAGTATGGAGGACAGACCCTATGGCTACACCTTC	CASSMEDRPYGYTF
TRBD1	.	TRBV6-2/TRBV6-3	TRBJ1-5	TGTGCCAGCAGTACCCGGACAGGCCCTTATAGCAATCAGCCCCAGCATTTT	CASSTRTGPYSNQPQHF
TRBD1	.	TRBV5-1	TRBJ1-6	TGCGCCAGCAGCGCGGACAGGGGACCTAGCTCCTATAATTCACCCCTCCACTTT	CASSADRGPSSYNSPLHF
TRBD1	.	TRBV19	TRBJ1-3	TGTGCCAGTAGTACGGACAGGGGAAACACCATATATTTT	CASSTDRGNTIYF
.	few	TRBV6-5	TRBJ2-6	TGTGCCACCCGCCCGGGATACTCTGGGGCCAACGTCCTGACTTTC	CATRPGYSGANVLTF
.	.	TRBV2	TRBJ1-1	TGTGCCAGCAGTCACAGGGAGCGCGGCACTGAAGCTTTCTTT	CASSHRERGTEAFF
.	.	TRBV7-3	TRBJ2-7	TGTGCCAGCAGCCCCGGGGGCGGGAGCTCCTACGAGCAGTACTTC	CASSPGGGSSYEQYF
TRBD2	.	TRBV3-1/TRBV3-2	TRBJ2-5	TGTGCCAGCAGCCAAGATCTAGTAGCGGGGGTTAAGACCCAGTACTTC	CASSQDLVAGVKTQYF
TRBD1	.	TRBV11-2	TRBJ2-2	TGTGCCAGCAGCTCGCGACAGGGCACCGGGGAGCTGTTTTTT	CASSSRQGTGELFF